These 31 T cell receptor beta chains were all obtained from the same sample, sequenced in a study of CD8 T cells in Susac syndrome. Random hexamers served to reverse transcribe roughly 0.5 to 1 ug RNA. TCRdb processed the immunoSEQ multiplex PCR reads anew with MiXCR; each CDR3 protein has one entry. The sample carries some 75,000 distinct CDR3 sequences, approximately 94% recorded once. The sample taken for sequencing was CD8+ T cells from PBMCs. Source of these receptors: a human donor with Susac syndrome.

The chain uses TRBV16 and TRBJ2-1; D is unresolved. The CDR3 consists of 14 residues. Germline assignment: CDR1 KGHSY and CDR2 FQNENV. Trimming cost V 2 bases and J 7 bases, with 12 bases left between them. CDR3 protein: CASSQNGVGNEQFF. The CDR3 nucleotides are TGTGCCAGCAGCCAAAACGGCGTAGGGAATGAGCAGTTCTTC.

The rearrangement uses TRBV29-1 and TRBJ1-5; D not certain. Trimming removed 4 bases at V and 0 bases at J, with 10 bases between. Germline loops: CDR1 SQVTM, CDR2 ANQGSEA. This CDR3 is built from 14 residues. DNA for the CDR3: TGCAGCGTTGCTTTCCTGAATAGCAATCAGCCCCAGCATTTT. Amino acids: CSVAFLNSNQPQHF.

V gene TRBV20-1 combines with J gene TRBJ2-2; a weak D match, TRBD1 (6 bases). Deletions cut 6 bases from V and 1 base from J, with 12 bases between. The CDR3 consists of 14 residues. CDR1 is DFQATT and CDR2 is SNEGSKA in the germline V gene (reference sequence). The CDR3 spells CSAPGVVNTGELFF. The DNA of the CDR3 is TGCAGTGCCCCAGGGGTGGTGAACACCGGGGAGCTGTTTTTT.

This chain links TRBV18 with TRBJ1-1, with 8 bases matching TRBD1. Unmatched junction bases numbered 3, after V lost 3 bases and J lost 3 bases. The length of the CDR3 is 14 residues. Germline assignment: CDR1 KGHSH and CDR2 LQKENI. CDR3 bases: TGTGCCAGCTCACCGGACAGGGTGGACACTGAAGCTTTCTTT. This codes for CASSPDRVDTEAFF. The full variable domain, in which reference TRBV18 and TRBJ1-1 provide the parts outside the CDR3, is NAGVMQNPRHLVRRRGQEARLRCSPMKGHSHVYWYRQLPEEGLKFMVYLQKENIIDESGMPKERFSAEFPKEGPSILRIQQVVRGDSAAYFCASSPDRVDTEAFFGQGTRLTVV.

The V call is TRBV18, the J call TRBJ2-5; 9 bases map to TRBD1. Germline V lookup: CDR1 KGHSH, CDR2 LQKENI. CDR3 size: 15 residues. V was pared by 1 base and J by 5 bases, with 5 bases of the junction left unmatched. This CDR3 reads CASSPRTGEAETQYF. The CDR3 DNA follows: TGTGCCAGCTCACCACGGACAGGGGAAGCCGAGACCCAGTACTTC.

V is TRBV10-3 and J is TRBJ2-1; D possibly uses TRBD1 or TRBD2 (6 bases each). V lost 0 bases and J 8 bases, leaving 14 bases between the germline ends. The CDR3 contains 15 residues. Germline assignment: CDR1 ENHRY and CDR2 SYGVKD. CDR3 amino acids: CAISESNREVDEQFF. CDR3 nucleotide sequence: TGTGCCATCAGTGAGTCAAACAGGGAGGTTGATGAGCAGTTCTTC.

Here the CDR3 reads CASSQDPTGTYEQYF. The CDR3 DNA reads as TGCGCCAGCAGCCAAGATCCTACAGGCACCTACGAGCAGTACTTC. The rearrangement joins TRBV4-3 to TRBJ2-7, with a tentative D call TRBD1 (5 bases). Trimming took 0 bases from V and 2 from J, leaving 11 bases between them. Germline V gene sequence: CDR1 LGHNA, CDR2 YSLEER. The CDR3 contains 15 residues.

CDR3 in DNA: TGTGCCAGCAGCCTCTACCCTCAGGGGCCGACTGGAAACACCATATATTTT. Translating it yields CASSLYPQGPTGNTIYF. The chain links TRBV11-2 to TRBJ1-3; a possible D gene is TRBD1 (6 bases). The germline gives CDR1 SGHAT, CDR2 FQNNGV. Trimming took 5 bases from V and 2 from J, leaving 19 bases between them. This CDR3 region has 17 residues.

The V gene is TRBV7-8, the J gene TRBJ1-1; no firm D call. There are 14 residues in the CDR3. Looked up from germline, CDR1 is SGHVS and CDR2 is FQNEAQ. Trimming shortened V by 2 bases and J by 1 base, and 8 bases separated the two germline ends. The CDR3 region is CASSLSWPNTEAFF. The CDR3, as DNA: TGTGCCAGCAGCTTATCTTGGCCGAACACTGAAGCTTTCTTT.

The chain carries TRBV20-1 and TRBJ2-1; D may be TRBD1 or TRBD2 (6 bases each). Trimming cost V 6 bases and J 0 bases, with 18 bases left between them. From germline, CDR1 is DFQATT and CDR2 SNEGSKA (reference sequence). The CDR3 is 16 residues long. Written as DNA, the CDR3 is TGCAGTGCCAGTCCCCTAGGGGGGTTCTCCTACAATGAGCAGTTCTTC. This codes for CSASPLGGFSYNEQFF.

V usage is TRBV27 and J usage is TRBJ2-4; the match to TRBD2 covers 11 bases. Looked up from germline, CDR1 is MNHEY and CDR2 is SMNVEV (reference sequence). V shed 6 bases, J shed 4 bases, and the junction held 11 bases outside the gene matches. This CDR3 comprises 17 residues. CDR3 loop: CASRDLAGGSVKNIQYF. The CDR3 bases are TGTGCCAGCAGAGACTTAGCGGGGGGGTCTGTAAAAAACATTCAGTACTTC.

This clonotype was recorded only once. The J gene is TRBJ2-7, the V gene TRBV11-2, with a weak D call TRBD2 (5 bases). The CDR3 consists of 15 residues. Germline V gene sequence: CDR1 SGHAT, CDR2 FQNNGV. Trimming stripped 4 bases from V and 2 bases from J, with 15 bases between. CDR3 in amino acids: CASSSLRRHPYEQYF. As DNA, the CDR3 is TGTGCCAGCAGCTCCCTCAGGAGGCACCCCTACGAGCAGTACTTC.

This chain uses TRBV3-1 with TRBJ1-1; 7 bases match TRBD1. Germline trimming cut 0 bases from V and 0 bases from J; bases unmatched to any gene: 10. Germline V gives CDR1 LGHDT, CDR2 YNNKEL (reference sequence). The length of the CDR3 is 18 residues. The CDR3 bases are TGTGCCAGCAGCCAAGATAGCCCAGGGACAGCTCTGAACACTGAAGCTTTCTTT. This codes for CASSQDSPGTALNTEAFF.

The chain recombines TRBV7-9 with TRBJ2-7; no clear D gene. CDR3 length: 12 amino acids. Per germline, CDR1 SEHNR and CDR2 FQNEAQ (reference sequence). V lost 4 bases to trimming and J lost 4 bases, with 8 bases between them. The CDR3: CASSSGVYEQYF. The CDR3 DNA follows: TGTGCCAGCAGCTCGGGTGTTTACGAGCAGTACTTC. The full variable domain, its missing parts supplied by reference TRBV7-9 and TRBJ2-7, is DTGVSQNPRHKITKRGQNVTFRCDPISEHNRLYWYRQTLGQGPEFLTYFQNEAQLEKSRLLSDRFSAERPKGSFSTLEIQRTEQGDSAMYLCASSSGVYEQYFGPGTRLTVT.

The chain combines TRBV6-2 or TRBV6-3 with TRBJ2-7; the match to TRBD1 covers 7 bases. CDR1 MNHEY and CDR2 SVGEGT come from the germline V gene. This CDR3 contains 17 residues. J gave up 0 bases and V 0 bases, and 8 bases lay outside the gene matches. This chain's CDR3 is CASSYSTGTAVSYEQYF. The CDR3, as DNA: TGTGCCAGCAGTTACTCAACCGGGACAGCAGTCTCCTACGAGCAGTACTTC.

This chain links TRBV5-4 with TRBJ1-5; D is unclear. Germline V gene sequence: CDR1 SGHNT, CDR2 YYREEE (reference sequence). V was pared by 5 bases and J by 3 bases, with 6 bases between. This CDR3 has 12 amino acids. The CDR3, as DNA: TGTGCCAGCAGTGTTAACAATCAGCCCCAGCATTTT. Translation gives CASSVNNQPQHF.

The V gene is TRBV15, the J gene TRBJ1-5; 7 bases agree with TRBD1. V lost 0 bases, J lost 8 bases, and 13 bases stayed unmatched. In germline, CDR1 is LNHNV, CDR2 YYDKDF (reference sequence). The CDR3 has 17 amino acids. In DNA, the CDR3 is TGTGCCACCAGCAGAGATCCGGTCAGGGGGATAAGGGAGCCCCAGCATTTT. Protein sequence: CATSRDPVRGIREPQHF.

The rearrangement links TRBV27 to TRBJ1-1; D is uncertain. This CDR3 region has 14 residues. Germline V gene sequence: CDR1 MNHEY, CDR2 SMNVEV (reference sequence). V lost 5 bases, J lost 0 bases, and 10 bases lay in between. The CDR3 region has the DNA TGTGCCAGCAGTCCTAACATAATGAACACTGAAGCTTTCTTT. Protein: CASSPNIMNTEAFF.

The chain joins TRBV7-9 to TRBJ2-1, with D maybe TRBD2 (5 bases). CDR3 size: 16 residues. Germline assignment: CDR1 SEHNR and CDR2 FQNEAQ (reference sequence). V lost 5 bases and J 5 bases, leaving 19 bases between the germline ends. CDR3 DNA sequence: TGTGCCAGCAGCCTAATAGCGCCGACCATTGACAATGAGCAGTTCTTC. It yields the protein CASSLIAPTIDNEQFF.

The chain couples TRBV4-1 to TRBJ2-1; D is perhaps TRBD1 (5 bases). V gave up 1 base and J gave up 6 bases, with 7 bases separating them. This CDR3 is 13 amino acids long. Germline CDR1 and CDR2: MGHRA and YSYEKL. CDR3 residues: CASSQARANEQFF. The CDR3 coding sequence is TGCGCCAGCAGCCAAGCCAGGGCCAATGAGCAGTTCTTC.

In nucleotides, the CDR3 is TGTGCCAGTAGGATCAGGGGGATGAACACTGAAGCTTTCTTT. It translates to CASRIRGMNTEAFF. The V gene is TRBV19, the J gene TRBJ1-1; 7 positions agree with TRBD1. V gave up 6 bases and J gave up 0 bases; unmatched junction bases: 4. This CDR3 has 14 residues. Germline values: CDR1 LNHDA, CDR2 SQIVND (reference sequence).

The rearrangement joins TRBV2 to TRBJ2-1, with a weak D call TRBD2 (6 bases). Germline assignment: CDR1 SNHLY and CDR2 FYNNEI. The CDR3 covers 16 residues. V was trimmed by 5 bases and J by 0 bases, leaving 14 bases between them. CDR3 loop: CASSLEGYSSYNEQFF. For the CDR3, the DNA is TGTGCCAGCAGTCTGGAGGGCTATAGCTCCTACAATGAGCAGTTCTTC. The full variable domain, its missing parts supplied by reference TRBV2 and TRBJ2-1, is EPEVTQTPSHQVTQMGQEVILRCVPISNHLYFYWYRQILGQKVEFLVSFYNNEISEKSEIFDDQFSVERPDGSNFTLKIRSTKLEDSAMYFCASSLEGYSSYNEQFFGPGTRLTVL.

The rearrangement links TRBV28 to TRBJ1-2, with TRBD1 matching 9 bases. With 6 bases clipped from V and 5 bases from J, the junction kept 7 bases outside the gene matches. Germline CDR1 and CDR2: MDHEN and SYDVKM. There are 14 residues in the CDR3. CDR3: CASRGGQGFYGYTF. CDR3 sequence (DNA): TGTGCCAGCAGGGGGGGACAGGGATTTTATGGCTACACCTTC.

The rearrangement uses TRBV29-1 and TRBJ2-5; TRBD2 is a possible D gene (6 bases). The CDR3 covers 11 residues. CDR1 is SQVTM and CDR2 is ANQGSEA in the germline V gene. Trimming took 4 bases from V and 7 from J, leaving 10 bases between them. Here the CDR3 reads CSVVGEATQYF. CDR3 nucleotide sequence: TGCAGCGTTGTAGGGGAGGCGACCCAGTACTTC.

V and J are TRBV28 and TRBJ2-1; D call uncertain. Germline-derived CDR1 and CDR2 are MDHEN and SYDVKM. V lost 6 bases, J lost 0 bases, and 12 bases lay in between. The CDR3 is 15 amino acids. In DNA form, the CDR3 reads TGTGCCAGCAGCCCAAGTGAACCCTCCTACAATGAGCAGTTCTTC. Its translation is CASSPSEPSYNEQFF. Together with reference TRBV28 and TRBJ2-1, the CDR3 gives the full variable domain: DVKVTQSSRYLVKRTGEKVFLECVQDMDHENMFWYRQDPGLGLRLIYFSYDVKMKEKGDIPEGYSVSREKKERFSLILESASTNQTSMYLCASSPSEPSYNEQFFGPGTRLTVL.

V is TRBV30 and J is TRBJ1-1, with D unresolved. CDR3 size: 15 residues. Germline lookup yields CDR1 GTSNPN and CDR2 SVGIG (reference sequence). Trimming left V 2 bases short and J 6 bases short, with 19 bases between. CDR3 amino acids: CAWSILESTHSEAFF. The CDR3 nucleotides are TGTGCCTGGAGTATCTTAGAGTCGACTCACTCTGAAGCTTTCTTT.

V usage is TRBV29-1 and J usage is TRBJ2-1, with D unclear. This CDR3 is built from 14 residues. The germline gives CDR1 SQVTM, CDR2 ANQGSEA. The V gene lost 4 bases and the J gene lost 0 bases, with 10 bases spanning the gap. CDR3: CSVARMSSYNEQFF. The CDR3, as DNA: TGCAGCGTTGCTCGGATGAGCTCCTACAATGAGCAGTTCTTC.

The gene calls are TRBV20-1 and TRBJ2-7; 7 bases match TRBD1. V lost 3 bases to trimming and J lost 2 bases; unmatched junction nucleotides: 4. The CDR3 is 13 amino acids. Germline-derived CDR1 and CDR2 are DFQATT and SNEGSKA (reference sequence). The CDR3, as DNA: TGCAGTGCTAGTTGGCAGGGGGCCTACGAGCAGTACTTC. Translating gives CSASWQGAYEQYF.

The chain carries TRBV3-1 and TRBJ2-3; weak D call: TRBD2 (7 bases). Per the germline V gene, CDR1 is LGHDT and CDR2 is YNNKEL (reference sequence). The CDR3 loop spans 16 amino acids. The V end lost 3 bases, the J end lost 3 bases, and 16 bases lay between the germline ends. Written as DNA, the CDR3 is TGTGCCAGCAGCCATGGGGGGGGGCCTAGGACAGATACGCAGTATTTT. It codes for CASSHGGGPRTDTQYF.

J is TRBJ2-7 and V is TRBV6-2 or TRBV6-3; 9 bases fit TRBD1. The CDR3 is 16 residues long. V gave up 2 bases and J gave up 3 bases; unmatched junction bases: 8. CDR1 is MNHEY and CDR2 is SVGEGT in the germline V gene. The CDR3 nucleotides are TGTGCCAGCAGTTACCCCGGACAGGGGAACTACTACGAGCAGTACTTC. This encodes CASSYPGQGNYYEQYF.

This chain's CDR3 is CASRDRGTGETQYF. The CDR3 DNA reads as TGCGCCAGCAGGGACAGGGGGACCGGCGAGACCCAGTACTTC. The V call is TRBV10-2, the J call TRBJ2-5; TRBD1 matches at 10 bases. Germline-derived CDR1 and CDR2 are WSHSY and SAAADI. With V trimmed by 6 bases and J by 5 bases, 6 bases remained unmatched. The length of the CDR3 is 14 residues.